This TCR beta chain emerged from a study of somatic mutations in cytotoxic T cells in rheumatoid arthritis. General study points: It was found that CD8+ T-cell clonality in rheumatoid arthritis patients did not differ significantly from that in age-matched healthy controls. Reported slight underrepresentation of TRBV07 in rheumatoid arthritis patients was not subjected to multiple-comparison adjustment. Rising age went with increasing CD8+ clonality in rheumatoid arthritis patients; healthy controls showed no such increase.

Libraries were prepared by immunoSEQ multiplex PCR; TCRdb keeps only in-frame clonotypes and omits some of them. The repertoire holds some 9,600 clones, with 90% to 95% as singletons. A remark on this clone: Antigen unknown.

Germline V CDR1 and CDR2: SQVTM, ANQGSEA. Trimming shortened V by 5 bases and J by 0 bases, and 11 bases separated the two germline ends. The CDR3 is 14 residues long. Positive magnetic bead selection separated CD4+ and CD8+ cells, and flow cytometry confirmed purity. This receptor was taken from a young woman with rheumatoid arthritis. What was sequenced was CD8+ T cells sorted from blood. The chain is built from TRBV29-1 and TRBJ2-4; D is ambiguous. CDR3 coding DNA: TGCAGCGTTTACACCTTTGAAGCCAAAAACATTCAGTACTTC. It codes for CSVYTFEAKNIQYF.